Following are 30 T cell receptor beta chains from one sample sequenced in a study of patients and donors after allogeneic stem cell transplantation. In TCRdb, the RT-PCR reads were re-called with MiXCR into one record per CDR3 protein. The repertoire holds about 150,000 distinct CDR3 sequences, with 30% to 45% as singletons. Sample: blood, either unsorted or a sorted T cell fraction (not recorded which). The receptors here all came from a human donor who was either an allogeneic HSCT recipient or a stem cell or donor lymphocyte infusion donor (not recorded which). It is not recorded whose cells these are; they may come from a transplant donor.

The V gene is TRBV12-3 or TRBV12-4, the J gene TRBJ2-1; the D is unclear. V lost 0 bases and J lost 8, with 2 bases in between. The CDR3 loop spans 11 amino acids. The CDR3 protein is CASSLAHEQFF. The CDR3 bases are TGTGCCAGCAGTTTAGCCCATGAGCAGTTCTTC.

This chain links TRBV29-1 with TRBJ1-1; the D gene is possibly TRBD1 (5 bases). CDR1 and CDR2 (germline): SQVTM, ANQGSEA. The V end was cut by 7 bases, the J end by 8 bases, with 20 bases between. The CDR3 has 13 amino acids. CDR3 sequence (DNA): TGCAGCGCGCCGGGACTTCCCGCCGAGGAAGCTTTCTTT. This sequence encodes CSAPGLPAEEAFF.

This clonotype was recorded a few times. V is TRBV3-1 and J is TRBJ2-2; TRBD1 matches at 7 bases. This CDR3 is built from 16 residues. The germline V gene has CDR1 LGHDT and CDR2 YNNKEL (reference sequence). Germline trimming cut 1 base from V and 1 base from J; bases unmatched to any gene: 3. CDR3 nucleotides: TGTGCCAGCAGCCAAGGACAGGGATGGAACACCGGGGAGCTGTTTTTT. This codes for CASSQGQGWNTGELFF. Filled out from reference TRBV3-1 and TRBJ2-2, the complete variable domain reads DTAVSQTPKYLVTQMGNDKSIKCEQNLGHDTMYWYKQDSKKFLKIMFSYNNKELIINETVPNRFSPKSPDKAHLNLHINSLELGDSAVYFCASSQGQGWNTGELFFGEGSRLTVL.

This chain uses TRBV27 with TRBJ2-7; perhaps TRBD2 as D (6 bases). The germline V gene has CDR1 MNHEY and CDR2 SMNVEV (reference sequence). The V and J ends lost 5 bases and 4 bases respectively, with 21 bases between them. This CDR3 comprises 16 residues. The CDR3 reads CASSTNSAGRSYEQYF. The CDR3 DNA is TGTGCCAGCAGTACAAACTCTGCGGGGCGGTCTTACGAGCAGTACTTC.

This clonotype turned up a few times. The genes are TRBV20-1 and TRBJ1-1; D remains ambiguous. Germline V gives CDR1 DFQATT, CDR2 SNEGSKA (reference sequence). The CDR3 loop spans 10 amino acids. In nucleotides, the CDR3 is TGCAGCCTCGGCCGGATTGAAGCTTTCTTT. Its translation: CSLGRIEAFF.

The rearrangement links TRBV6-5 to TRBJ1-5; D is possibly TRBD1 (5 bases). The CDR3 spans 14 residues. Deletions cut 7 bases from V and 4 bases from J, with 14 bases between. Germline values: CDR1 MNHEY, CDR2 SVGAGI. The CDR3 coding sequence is TGTGCCAGCATGGTCAGGGTGGGGAATCAGCCCCAGCATTTT. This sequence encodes CASMVRVGNQPQHF.

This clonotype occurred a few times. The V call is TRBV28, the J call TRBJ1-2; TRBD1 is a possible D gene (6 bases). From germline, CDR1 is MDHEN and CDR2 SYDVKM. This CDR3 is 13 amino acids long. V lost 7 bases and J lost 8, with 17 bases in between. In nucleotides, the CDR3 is TGTGCCAGCAAGTCACGACGGACAGTCGGCTACACCTTC. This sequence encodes CASKSRRTVGYTF.

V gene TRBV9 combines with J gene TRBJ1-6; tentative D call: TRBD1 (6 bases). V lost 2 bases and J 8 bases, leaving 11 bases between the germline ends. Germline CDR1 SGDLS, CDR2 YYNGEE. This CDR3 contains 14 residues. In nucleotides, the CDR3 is TGTGCCAGCAGCGTTACAGGGAGGGATTCACCCCTCCACTTT. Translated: CASSVTGRDSPLHF.

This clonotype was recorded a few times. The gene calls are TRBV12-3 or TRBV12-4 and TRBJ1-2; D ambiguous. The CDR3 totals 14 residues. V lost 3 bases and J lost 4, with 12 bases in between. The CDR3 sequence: CASSLASSAYGYTF. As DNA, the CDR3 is TGTGCCAGCAGTTTGGCGTCATCTGCCTATGGCTACACCTTC.

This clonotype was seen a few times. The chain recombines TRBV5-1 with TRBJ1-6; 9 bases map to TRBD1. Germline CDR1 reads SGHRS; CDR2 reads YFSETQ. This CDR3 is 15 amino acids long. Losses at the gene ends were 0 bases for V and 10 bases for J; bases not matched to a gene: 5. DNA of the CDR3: TGCGCCAGCAGCTTGGGGACAGGGGTACAGTCACCCCTCCACTTT. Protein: CASSLGTGVQSPLHF. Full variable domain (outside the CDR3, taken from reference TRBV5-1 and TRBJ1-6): KAGVTQTPRYLIKTRGQQVTLSCSPISGHRSVSWYQQTPGQGLQFLFEYFSETQRNKGNFPGRFSGRQFSNSRSEMNVSTLELGDSALYLCASSLGTGVQSPLHFGNGTRLTVT.

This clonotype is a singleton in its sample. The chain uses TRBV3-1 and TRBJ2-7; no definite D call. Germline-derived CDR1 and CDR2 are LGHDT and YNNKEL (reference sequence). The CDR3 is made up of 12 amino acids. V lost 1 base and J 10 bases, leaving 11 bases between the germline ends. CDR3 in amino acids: CASSQGQGRQYF. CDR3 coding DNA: TGTGCCAGCAGCCAAGGACAAGGCCGACAGTACTTC.

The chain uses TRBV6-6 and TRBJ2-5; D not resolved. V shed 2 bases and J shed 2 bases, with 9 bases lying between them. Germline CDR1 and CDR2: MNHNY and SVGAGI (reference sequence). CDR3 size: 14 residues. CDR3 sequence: CASSYASKQETQYF. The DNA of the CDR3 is TGTGCCAGCAGTTACGCGTCAAAACAAGAGACCCAGTACTTC.

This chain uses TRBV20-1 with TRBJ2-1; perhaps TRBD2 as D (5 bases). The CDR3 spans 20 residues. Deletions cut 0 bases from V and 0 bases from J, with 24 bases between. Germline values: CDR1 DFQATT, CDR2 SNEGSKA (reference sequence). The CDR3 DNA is TGCAGTGCTAGAGATCACCTCCGTTTGGGAGTAAGGAGCTCCTACAATGAGCAGTTCTTC. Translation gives CSARDHLRLGVRSSYNEQFF.

Here the CDR3 DNA reads TGTGCCAGCAGTTTTACGGCCGCTGGAAACACCATATATTTT. It translates to CASSFTAAGNTIYF. The rearrangement links TRBV12-3 or TRBV12-4 to TRBJ1-3, with D unresolved. This CDR3 has 14 residues. Trimming shortened V by 3 bases and J by 2 bases, and 8 bases separated the two germline ends.

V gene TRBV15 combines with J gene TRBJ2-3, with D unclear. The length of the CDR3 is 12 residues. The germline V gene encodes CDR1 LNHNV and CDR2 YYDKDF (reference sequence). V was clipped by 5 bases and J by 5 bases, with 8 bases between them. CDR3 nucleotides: TGTGCCACCAGCCAAGCCCGAGATACGCAGTATTTT. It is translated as CATSQARDTQYF.

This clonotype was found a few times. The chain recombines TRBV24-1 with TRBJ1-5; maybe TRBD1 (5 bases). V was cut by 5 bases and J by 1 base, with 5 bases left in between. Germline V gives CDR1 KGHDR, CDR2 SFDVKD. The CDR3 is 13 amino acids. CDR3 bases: TGTGCCACCAGTGGGGACAGCAATCAGCCCCAGCATTTT. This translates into CATSGDSNQPQHF.

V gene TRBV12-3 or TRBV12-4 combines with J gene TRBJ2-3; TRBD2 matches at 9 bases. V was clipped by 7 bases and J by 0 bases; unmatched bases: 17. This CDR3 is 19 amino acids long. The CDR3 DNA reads TGTGCCAGCACTCCCGGCAAGCGGGGGGTATTTCCTAGCACAGATACGCAGTATTTT. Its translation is CASTPGKRGVFPSTDTQYF.

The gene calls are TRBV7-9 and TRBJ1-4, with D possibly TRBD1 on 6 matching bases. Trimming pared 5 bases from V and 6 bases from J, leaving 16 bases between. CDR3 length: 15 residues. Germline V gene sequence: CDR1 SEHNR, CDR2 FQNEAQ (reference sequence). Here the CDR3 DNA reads TGTGCCAGCAGCCATGGGGGCAGGGGAGATGAAAAACTGTTTTTT. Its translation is CASSHGGRGDEKLFF.

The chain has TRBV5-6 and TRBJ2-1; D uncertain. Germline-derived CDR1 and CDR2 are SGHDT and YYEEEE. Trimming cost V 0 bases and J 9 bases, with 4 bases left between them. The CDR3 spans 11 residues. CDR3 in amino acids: CASSLGFEQFF. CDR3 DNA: TGTGCCAGCAGCTTGGGTTTTGAGCAGTTCTTC.

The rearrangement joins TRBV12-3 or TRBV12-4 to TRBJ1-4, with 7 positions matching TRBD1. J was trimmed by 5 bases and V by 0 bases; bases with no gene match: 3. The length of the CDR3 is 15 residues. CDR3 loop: CASSLATGINEKLFF. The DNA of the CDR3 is TGTGCCAGCAGTTTAGCGACAGGGATCAATGAAAAACTGTTTTTT.

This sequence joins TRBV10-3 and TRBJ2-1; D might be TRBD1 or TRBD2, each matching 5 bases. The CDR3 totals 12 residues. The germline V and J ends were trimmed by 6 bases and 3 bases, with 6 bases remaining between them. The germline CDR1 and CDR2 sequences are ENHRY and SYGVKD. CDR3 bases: TGTGCCATCAGGGGGGACTACAATGAGCAGTTCTTC. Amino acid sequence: CAIRGDYNEQFF.

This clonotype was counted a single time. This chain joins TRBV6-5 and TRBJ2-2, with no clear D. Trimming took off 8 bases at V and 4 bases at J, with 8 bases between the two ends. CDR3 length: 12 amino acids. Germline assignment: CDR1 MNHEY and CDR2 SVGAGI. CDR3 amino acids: CASAVSTGELFF. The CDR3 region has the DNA TGTGCCAGCGCCGTTTCCACCGGGGAGCTGTTTTTT.

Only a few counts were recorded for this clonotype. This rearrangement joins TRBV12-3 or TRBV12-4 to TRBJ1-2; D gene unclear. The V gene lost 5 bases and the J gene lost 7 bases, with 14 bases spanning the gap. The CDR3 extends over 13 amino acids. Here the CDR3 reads CASSVLIGSGYTF. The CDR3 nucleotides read TGTGCCAGCAGTGTCCTTATAGGGAGTGGCTACACCTTC.

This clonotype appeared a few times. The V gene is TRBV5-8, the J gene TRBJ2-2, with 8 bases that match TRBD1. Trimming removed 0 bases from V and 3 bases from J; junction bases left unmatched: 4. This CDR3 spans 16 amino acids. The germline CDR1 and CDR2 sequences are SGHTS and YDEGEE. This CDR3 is CASSLGTGSDTGELFF. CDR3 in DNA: TGTGCCAGCAGCTTGGGGACAGGGTCGGACACCGGGGAGCTGTTTTTT.

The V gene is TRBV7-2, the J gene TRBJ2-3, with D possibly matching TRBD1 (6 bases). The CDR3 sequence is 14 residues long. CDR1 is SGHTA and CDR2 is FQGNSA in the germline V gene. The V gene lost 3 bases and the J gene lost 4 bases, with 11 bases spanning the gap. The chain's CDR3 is CASSLGRGADTQYF. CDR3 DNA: TGTGCCAGCAGCTTGGGCAGGGGAGCAGATACGCAGTATTTT.

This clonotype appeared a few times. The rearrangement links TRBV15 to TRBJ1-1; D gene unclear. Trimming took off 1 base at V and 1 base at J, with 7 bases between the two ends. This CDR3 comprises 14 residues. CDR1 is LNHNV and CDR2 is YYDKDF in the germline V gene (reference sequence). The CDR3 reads CATSRGISNTEAFF. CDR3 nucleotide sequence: TGTGCCACCAGCAGAGGGATTTCGAACACTGAAGCTTTCTTT. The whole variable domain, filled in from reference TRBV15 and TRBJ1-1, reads DAMVIQNPRYQVTQFGKPVTLSCSQTLNHNVMYWYQQKSSQAPKLLFHYYDKDFNNEADTPDNFQSRRPNTSFCFLDIRSPGLGDTAMYLCATSRGISNTEAFFGQGTRLTVV.

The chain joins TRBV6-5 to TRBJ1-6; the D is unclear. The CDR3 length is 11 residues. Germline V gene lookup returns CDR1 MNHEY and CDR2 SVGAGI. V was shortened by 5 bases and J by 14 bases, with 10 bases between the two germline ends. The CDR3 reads CASSNYVSLHF. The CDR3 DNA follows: TGTGCCAGCAGTAATTACGTTTCCCTCCACTTT.

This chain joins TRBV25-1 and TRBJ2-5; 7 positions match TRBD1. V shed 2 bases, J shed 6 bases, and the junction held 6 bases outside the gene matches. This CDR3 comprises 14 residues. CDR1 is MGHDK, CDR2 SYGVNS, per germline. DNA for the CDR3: TGTGCCAGCAGTGAAGGGTCAGGGGGTAAGACCCAGTACTTC. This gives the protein CASSEGSGGKTQYF.

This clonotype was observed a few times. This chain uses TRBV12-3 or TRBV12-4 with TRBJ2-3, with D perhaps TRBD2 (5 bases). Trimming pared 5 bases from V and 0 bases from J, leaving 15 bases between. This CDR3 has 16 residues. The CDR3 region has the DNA TGTGCCAGCAGTGGCGTGCTACGGGATAGCACAGATACGCAGTATTTT. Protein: CASSGVLRDSTDTQYF.

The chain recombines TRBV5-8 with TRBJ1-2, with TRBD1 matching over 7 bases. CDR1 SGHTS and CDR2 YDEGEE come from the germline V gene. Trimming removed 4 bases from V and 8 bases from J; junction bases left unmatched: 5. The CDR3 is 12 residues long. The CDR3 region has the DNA TGTGCCAGCAGCGCCGGGACAGACGGCTACACCTTC. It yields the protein CASSAGTDGYTF.